The 20 T cell receptor beta chains below come from one sample, sequenced in a study of OX40 agonist ivuxolimab in advanced cancers. Library method: the immunoSEQ multiplex PCR assay. In TCRdb, the immuneACCESS table is reduced to in-frame sequences with V and J assigned. These tables do not hold every clone; where another copy was compared, an unresolved V gene accounts for under half, and the others remain unexplained. The sample contains tens of thousands of clones, approximately 86% of them found a single time. The ten largest clonotypes hold approximately 1.8% of the sample. This specimen was CD4+ or CD8+ T cells sorted from blood, taken in a trial of the OX40 agonist ivuxolimab. The source is an adult with an advanced solid tumor such as melanoma, head and neck, liver or kidney cancer.

For the CDR3, the DNA is TGTGCCAGCTCAGAGGAGCGGGGGAGCACAGATACGCAGTATTTT. It encodes CASSEERGSTDTQYF. J is TRBJ2-3 and V is TRBV18; 8 bases align to TRBD2. CDR1 KGHSH and CDR2 LQKENI come from the germline V gene. The CDR3 consists of 15 residues. J lost 0 bases, V lost 5 bases, and 4 bases had no gene match.

In its sample, this clone was seen once. The rearrangement joins TRBV4-2 to TRBJ2-3, with 9 bases that match TRBD2. The CDR3 has 16 residues. Germline CDR1 reads LGHNA; CDR2 reads YNFKEQ. J gave up 4 bases and V 0 bases, and 5 bases lay outside the gene matches. The CDR3 DNA reads TGTGCCAGCAGCCAAGAGTCTCGCGGGGGGGCAGATACGCAGTATTTT. It codes for CASSQESRGGADTQYF.

CDR3 loop: CASSFGLQETQYF. CDR3 in DNA: TGTGCCAGCAGCTTCGGGCTTCAAGAGACCCAGTACTTC. This chain connects TRBV7-2 to TRBJ2-5; D call uncertain. V was trimmed by 3 bases and J by 2 bases, leaving 7 bases between them. This CDR3 is built from 13 residues. Germline lookup yields CDR1 SGHTA and CDR2 FQGNSA.

V and J are TRBV28 and TRBJ1-2; D may be TRBD1 (5 bases). The CDR3 totals 14 residues. Germline V lookup: CDR1 MDHEN, CDR2 SYDVKM. The germline V and J ends were trimmed by 5 bases and 4 bases, with 14 bases remaining between them. The CDR3 loop is CASSQIGAVYGYTF. The CDR3 region has the DNA TGTGCCAGCAGTCAAATTGGGGCAGTCTATGGCTACACCTTC.

V is TRBV12-5 and J is TRBJ2-3; 7 bases agree with TRBD2. Germline assignment: CDR1 LGHNT and CDR2 FRNRAP. The CDR3 spans 14 residues. Trimming took 2 bases from V and 3 from J; bases not matched to a gene: 2. CDR3 in DNA: TGTGCTAGTGGTTTGCGACTAGCAACAGATACGCAGTATTTT. Translated, it gives CASGLRLATDTQYF.

The chain recombines TRBV4-1 with TRBJ2-4; D assignment may be TRBD1 or TRBD2 (5 bases each). This CDR3 has 18 residues. Trimming pared 4 bases from V and 7 bases from J, leaving 26 bases between. Per the germline V gene, CDR1 is MGHRA and CDR2 is YSYEKL. The CDR3 sequence is CASSRYGLVGRRDNIQYF. In DNA form, the CDR3 reads TGCGCCAGCAGCCGGTACGGGCTAGTGGGGAGAAGGGACAACATTCAGTACTTC.

CDR3 DNA: TGTGCCAGCAGTTACTCGAGGGCGGCTAATGAAAAACTGTTTTTT. It specifies CASSYSRAANEKLFF. This chain connects TRBV6-5 to TRBJ1-4; D call uncertain. Germline values: CDR1 MNHEY, CDR2 SVGAGI. The ends were cut back, 0 bases at V and 3 bases at J, with 8 bases in the middle. The CDR3 is 15 amino acids.

V is TRBV2 and J is TRBJ1-3; D may be TRBD1 (5 bases). The CDR3 totals 13 residues. CDR1 is SNHLY and CDR2 is FYNNEI in the germline V gene. V lost 4 bases to trimming and J lost 4 bases, with 8 bases between them. The CDR3 DNA sequence: TGTGCCAGCAGTGGACAGCCAGGAAACACCATATATTTT. It yields the protein CASSGQPGNTIYF.

J is TRBJ2-5 and V is TRBV7-2; D uncertain. Trimming removed 2 bases at V and 0 bases at J, with 10 bases between. Germline V gene data show CDR1 as SGHTA and CDR2 as FQGNSA. The CDR3 spans 15 residues. The CDR3 loop reads CASSLIGYNQETQYF. CDR3 nucleotide sequence: TGTGCCAGCAGCTTAATAGGATACAACCAAGAGACCCAGTACTTC.

This clone has just one count. This chain uses TRBV7-2 with TRBJ2-5, with D possibly matching TRBD1 (5 bases). Germline V CDR1 and CDR2: SGHTA, FQGNSA. The V gene lost 3 bases and the J gene lost 5 bases, with 13 bases spanning the gap. The length of the CDR3 is 14 residues. DNA for the CDR3: TGTGCCAGCAGCTTCGGAGTAGCAGGGGAGACCCAGTACTTC. Protein sequence: CASSFGVAGETQYF.

The gene calls are TRBV5-1 and TRBJ2-7; 12 bases agree with TRBD2. In germline, CDR1 is SGHRS, CDR2 YFSETQ. The V and J ends lost 2 bases and 5 bases, in that order; junction bases with no gene match: 14. This CDR3 has 18 residues. The CDR3 spells CASSFLSSGGASFHEQYF. Here the CDR3 DNA reads TGCGCCAGCAGCTTCCTATCTAGCGGGGGGGCCTCGTTTCACGAGCAGTACTTC.

The chain carries TRBV5-1 and TRBJ2-1; possible D gene TRBD1, 6 bases. V was shortened by 0 bases and J by 5 bases, with 6 bases between the two germline ends. The CDR3 extends over 13 amino acids. Per the germline V gene, CDR1 is SGHRS and CDR2 is YFSETQ. The CDR3 nucleotides read TGCGCCAGCAGCTTGGACAGGGACAATGAGCAGTTCTTC. This translates into CASSLDRDNEQFF.

This sequence joins TRBV5-4 and TRBJ1-2, with D possibly matching TRBD1 (5 bases). Trimming pared 5 bases from V and 5 bases from J, leaving 13 bases between. Germline values: CDR1 SGHNT, CDR2 YYREEE (reference sequence). CDR3 length: 13 residues. In DNA form, the CDR3 reads TGTGCCAGCAGATTTACAGGAGATTATGGCTACACCTTC. As protein: CASRFTGDYGYTF.

This chain links TRBV4-1 with TRBJ1-6; D may be TRBD1 (6 bases). V was cut by 1 base and J by 9 bases, with 16 bases left in between. In germline, CDR1 is MGHRA, CDR2 YSYEKL. The CDR3 has 16 amino acids. The CDR3 spells CASSQGGGAGASPLHF. DNA of the CDR3: TGCGCCAGCAGCCAAGGTGGGGGGGCAGGGGCTTCACCCCTCCACTTT.

The CDR3 is CASSQGSLAGGSSYEQYF. For the CDR3, the DNA is TGCGCCAGCAGCCAAGGATCTCTAGCGGGGGGAAGCTCCTACGAGCAGTACTTC. The chain links TRBV4-3 to TRBJ2-7; 11 bases map to TRBD2. This CDR3 is 18 amino acids long. Looked up from germline, CDR1 is LGHNA and CDR2 is YSLEER. J lost 0 bases, V lost 1 base, and 8 bases had no gene match.

The genes are TRBV6-6 and TRBJ2-5; D tentatively reads TRBD1 or TRBD2 (6 bases each). The germline V gene has CDR1 MNHNY and CDR2 SVGAGI (reference sequence). V gave up 6 bases and J gave up 5 bases, with 16 bases separating them. The CDR3 loop spans 14 amino acids. The CDR3 sequence is CASSSGGAGETQYF. CDR3 nucleotide sequence: TGTGCCAGCAGCTCCGGGGGCGCCGGGGAGACCCAGTACTTC.

The CDR3: CASSKRPSEGAPPGELFF. In nucleotides, the CDR3 is TGTGCCAGCAGCAAAAGGCCTAGCGAAGGGGCCCCACCCGGGGAGCTGTTTTTT. The V and J genes are TRBV21-1 and TRBJ2-2; no check of the table's D call, TRBD2, against the DNA was made. TRBV21-1 is reported as a pseudogene. The CDR3 runs to 18 residues.

The gene calls are TRBV7-2 and TRBJ2-1, with D possibly matching TRBD1 (6 bases). The V gene's germline CDR1 is SGHTA and CDR2 FQGNSA. CDR3 length equals 16 residues. V was pared by 0 bases and J by 3 bases, with 12 bases between. The CDR3 nucleotides read TGTGCCAGCAGCTTAGCGTTAGGACAGCTCTACAATGAGCAGTTCTTC. Residues: CASSLALGQLYNEQFF.

V usage is TRBV5-8 and J usage is TRBJ1-6, with TRBD1 matching 8 bases. CDR1 and CDR2 from the germline V gene are SGHTS and YDEGEE. This CDR3 is 16 amino acids long. V gave up 0 bases and J gave up 4 bases; unmatched junction bases: 3. The CDR3, as DNA: TGTGCCAGCAGCTTGGGGACAGGGCGGTATAATTCACCCCTCCACTTT. This gives the protein CASSLGTGRYNSPLHF.

The chain has TRBV13 and TRBJ1-6; D is unclear. Germline values: CDR1 PRHDT, CDR2 FYEKMQ (reference sequence). The germline V and J ends were trimmed by 2 bases and 11 bases, with 7 bases remaining between them. CDR3 length: 12 residues. CDR3 region: CASSLLAAPLHF. The CDR3 DNA reads as TGTGCCAGCAGCTTATTAGCAGCACCCCTCCACTTT. Variable domain in full (rest from reference TRBV13 and TRBJ1-6): AAGVIQSPRHLIKEKRETATLKCYPIPRHDTVYWYQQGPGQDPQFLISFYEKMQSDKGSIPDRFSAQQFSDYHSELNMSSLELGDSALYFCASSLLAAPLHFGNGTRLTVT.